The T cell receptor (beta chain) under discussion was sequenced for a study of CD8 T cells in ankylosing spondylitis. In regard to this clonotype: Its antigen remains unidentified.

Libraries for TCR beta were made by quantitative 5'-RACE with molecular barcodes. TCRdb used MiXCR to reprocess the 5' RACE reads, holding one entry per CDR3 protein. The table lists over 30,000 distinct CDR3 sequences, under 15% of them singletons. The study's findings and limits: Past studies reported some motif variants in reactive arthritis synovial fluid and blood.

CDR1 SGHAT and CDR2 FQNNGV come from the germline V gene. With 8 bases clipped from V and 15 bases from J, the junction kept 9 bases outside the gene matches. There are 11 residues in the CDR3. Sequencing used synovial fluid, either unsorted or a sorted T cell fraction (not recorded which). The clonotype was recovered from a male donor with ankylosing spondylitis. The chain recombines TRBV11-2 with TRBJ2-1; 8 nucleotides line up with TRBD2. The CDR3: CASGLSGKTFF. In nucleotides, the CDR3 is TGTGCCAGCGGACTTAGCGGGAAGACGTTCTTC.